This TCR beta chain was profiled in a study of OX40 agonist ivuxolimab in advanced cancers. For the wider study: Ivuxolimab, which targeted the costimulatory receptor OX40 (CD134), was an agonistic, fully human IgG2 monoclonal antibody. Intravenous ivuxolimab was administered to patients every 2 weeks at six dose levels: 0.01, 0.1, 0.3, 1.5, 3 and 10 mg/kg. Among the 52 dose-escalation patients, around 20 had hepatocellular carcinoma, 15 or so melanoma, 9 renal cell carcinoma and 9 head and neck cancer. In the dose-escalation cohort, about four fifths of patients were male, and the mean age was around 65 years with a range of roughly 20 to 79. Patients were allowed to have had prior anti-PD-1, anti-PD-L1 or anti-CTLA-4 therapy, and roughly two fifths of the dose-escalation patients had been treated with checkpoint inhibitors. Partial responses occurred in three dose-escalation patients: two with cutaneous melanoma and one with hepatocellular carcinoma. The point of sequencing TCRbeta in the periphery was to test whether ivuxolimab changed TCR sequence diversity and drove clonal T-cell expansion. The paper reports the monotherapy dose-escalation portion (N = 52 patients) of the phase I ivuxolimab trial. The study at large found these results: At doses of 0.1 to 3.0 mg/kg, clonal expansion of both CD4+ and CD8+ T cells in blood was seen between baseline and week 6. The antigen specificity of the clonally expanded peripheral T cells was not determined. Partial responders in the 0.1-3.0 mg/kg groups had among the lowest normalized peripheral clonal expansion, especially among CD8+ T cells. After ivuxolimab, CD8+ T cells had more expanded clones than CD4+ T cells on average. Low levels of normalized T-cell clonal expansion were also seen in some patients who did not respond.

To sequence the TCRbeta CDR3 region, genomic DNA was isolated from the sorted cells. TCRbeta CDR3 regions were sequenced using the immunoSEQ Assay. As stored in TCRdb, this immuneACCESS dataset retains in-frame rearrangements with V and J assigned. A fraction of the clones does not appear; measured against another copy, unresolved V genes explain less than half of the discrepancy, and the remainder lacks a known reason. The table for this sample lists about 20,000 clones; 78% of them were counted only once. Together, the top ten hold 25% to 30% of the sample. Concerning this clone: What this receptor recognizes is not known. Base-call qualities are not available, and no considerably larger clone is one nucleotide away.

From a lookup of the germline V gene, CDR1 and CDR2 are MGHRA and YSYEKL. The CDR3 sequence holds 16 residues, the cysteine and phenylalanine included. Kept here is only the CDR3 DNA, which spans 48 bases and is read in frame from base 1. V loses 0 bases of germline sequence and J loses 7 bases, and the interval between the two ends is 18 bases. The trial excluded patients who had a history of autoimmune disease or who were on systemic immunosuppression. Peripheral blood for TCR sequencing was drawn from every dose cohort at baseline, at cycle 4 day 1 and at cycle 7 day 1. Samples were obtained from an open-label, multicenter, first-in-human phase I dose-escalation trial of ivuxolimab. Adults with locally advanced or metastatic head and neck squamous cell, hepatocellular, melanoma or renal cell carcinoma were enrolled in the trial. Before TCR sequencing, CD4+ and CD8+ T cells were separately sorted from peripheral blood.

The sample consisted of CD4+ or CD8+ T cells sorted from blood, taken in a trial of the OX40 agonist ivuxolimab. The V gene is TRBV4-1 and the J gene is TRBJ1-2; the D gene is possibly TRBD1, with 5 bases matching. The sequence was obtained from an adult with an advanced solid tumor such as melanoma, head and neck, liver or kidney cancer. The sequenced DNA: TGCGCCAGCAGCCAAGATGATTTCAGTAGGGGTTCTGGCTACACCTTC. This translates into CASSQDDFSRGSGYTF.